This TCR beta chain was identified during a study of response to subunit inactivated influenza vaccine. Regarding the study as a whole: Each seasonal influenza vaccination recruits few new T cells, the authors suggested.

In TCRdb, the RT-PCR reads were re-called with MiXCR into one record per CDR3 protein. The table has about 480,000 distinct CDR3 sequences, 11% seen once. Germline V gene lookup returns CDR1 SGHVS and CDR2 FNYEAQ. J gave up 5 bases and V 5 bases, and 5 bases lay outside the gene matches. The CDR3 length is 13 residues. As for this clonotype: Its antigen is unidentified.

The source material was PBMCs from blood, sampled roughly 45 days after vaccination. The V gene is TRBV7-6, the J gene TRBJ1-2, with 7 nucleotides matching TRBD1. This receptor was identified in a man in his forties or fifties who received an inactivated influenza vaccine. CDR3 bases: TGTGCCAGCAGCGTCGCAGGGGGTTATGGCTACACCTTC. This gives the protein CASSVAGGYGYTF.